Included here is one T cell receptor (beta chain) sequence, with context. Sequenced by immunoSEQ multiplex PCR; TCRdb stores in-frame clones only, minus some. The table includes some 200,000 clones, 80% to 90% detected once. These data are taken from a study of blood T cell repertoires in COVID-19. The CDR3 runs to 14 residues. Germline loops: CDR1 SNHLY, CDR2 FYNNEI. Trimming took 3 bases from V and 0 from J, leaving 8 bases between them. The sequence was obtained from a woman aged 40 to 49 with acute COVID-19. Sequenced input: PBMCs or T cells enriched from blood (not recorded which). V gene TRBV2 combines with J gene TRBJ1-2; a weak D match, TRBD1 (6 bases). The CDR3: CASSEGAPNYGYTF. The CDR3 nucleotides are TGTGCCAGCAGTGAGGGGGCGCCTAACTATGGCTACACCTTC.